The rows below give T cell receptor beta chains drawn from one sample of a study of blood T cell repertoires in COVID-19. The assay was immunoSEQ multiplex PCR, and TCRdb's table has in-frame clones only and misses some. The table lists about 59,000 clones, less than 75% of them singletons. Sequencing was performed on peripheral blood. The receptors shown here come from a woman between 65 and 79 years old with acute or convalescent COVID-19. Both conserved end residues are part of each CDR3.

TRBJ1-4 TRBV6-1 CASSEPGLTNEKLFF
TRBJ1-1 TRBV27 CASSLLGGSTEAFF
TRBJ2-1 TRBV27 CASSSRQEIHNEQFF
TRBJ1-5 TRBV24-1 CATSQGGSNQPQHF
TRBJ1-2 TRBV2 CASTRDREYGYTF
TRBJ1-5 TRBV29-1 CSVWGGYSNQPQHF
TRBJ2-5 TRBV3-1/TRBV3-2 CASLRRAGNTQETQYF
TRBJ2-3 TRBV4-1 CASSQAPRSGGTDTQYF
TRBJ1-6 TRBV11-2 CASSPHRQGRAATLHF
TRBJ1-2 TRBV13 CASSLRNRNYGYTF
TRBJ1-5 TRBV6-6 CASSRTGPYQPQHF
TRBJ2-1 TRBV5-4 CASSHSGTSGGVQFF
TRBJ1-5 TRBV19 CASSTTGRREPQHF
TRBJ2-5 TRBV3-1/TRBV3-2 CASSQGQGGETQYF
TRBJ1-1 TRBV19 CASIRPGLNTEAFF
TRBJ2-5 TRBV7-9 CASSLAGGGQETQYF
TRBJ2-5 TRBV21-1 CASSKGQGDRYQETQYF
TRBJ2-5 TRBV7-2 CASSLAGRETQYF
TRBJ2-7 TRBV19 CASSIGQVGSYEQYF
TRBJ2-3 TRBV7-3 CASSLRAGGPPHTQYF
TRBJ2-5 TRBV12-5 CASGLTVWAQETQYF
TRBJ2-2 TRBV2 CASSTAQGRAGELFF
TRBJ1-5 TRBV19 CASSPPQHF
TRBJ2-5 TRBV27 CASSPGTWHQETQYF
TRBJ1-1 TRBV7-8 CASSLEGRGNTEAFF
TRBJ2-3 TRBV30 CAWSATGVLQNTQYF
TRBJ2-6 TRBV5-1 CASTQQEGAPSGANVLTF
TRBJ1-2 TRBV30 CAWSVMNGYGYTF
TRBJ1-2 TRBV4-1 CASSSGQLVYGYTF
TRBJ2-2 TRBV30 CAWRRAGGDTGELFF
TRBJ1-2 TRBV7-6 CASSESGTGVRGYTF
TRBJ1-1 TRBV18 CASSPQAYPEAFF
TRBJ2-1 TRBV7-2 CASRNSGTYNEQFF
TRBJ1-3 TRBV30 CAWIIQGPGNTIYF
TRBJ1-5 TRBV19 CASTLTGGAWSNQPQHF
TRBJ2-1 TRBV2 CASSDWHSNEQFF
TRBJ1-5 TRBV9 CASSLGQDGQPQHF
TRBJ2-3 TRBV2 CASSADRWSTDTQYF
TRBJ1-2 TRBV6-5 CASRAGGQSERGYTF
TRBJ2-5 TRBV9 CASSAGDRRQETQYF
TRBJ2-3 TRBV6-6 CASRTSGGATDTQYF
TRBJ1-2 TRBV30 CAWGKQGVPAGYTF
TRBJ2-3 TRBV9 CASSVGTSGGAGTDTQYF
TRBJ1-1 TRBV5-4 CASSPGGGLETEAFF
TRBJ2-7 TRBV7-8 CASSFREGAYEQYF